The next 22 T cell receptor beta chains were all read from a single sample in a study of T cell changes during pregnancy in multiple sclerosis. Using immunoSEQ multiplex PCR, the repertoire was profiled, and TCRdb retains in-frame clones only, with some absent. The sample carries tens of thousands of clones, 75% to 95% recorded once. This sample comprised peripheral blood, obtained before pregnancy. The receptors derive from a female donor with multiple sclerosis, enrolled in a pregnancy study.

This clone was recorded once. The rearrangement links TRBV7-2 to TRBJ1-2, with 10 nucleotides matching TRBD1. Germline CDR1 SGHTA, CDR2 FQGNSA. CDR3 length: 16 residues. Losses at the gene ends were 10 bases for V and 7 bases for J; bases not matched to a gene: 18. This chain's CDR3 is CAIHDGTGDFRSGYTF. The DNA for the CDR3 is TGTGCCATTCACGACGGGACAGGGGATTTTAGGTCTGGCTACACCTTC.

The chain recombines TRBV7-2 with TRBJ1-5; D is perhaps TRBD1 (6 bases). Deletions cut 2 bases from V and 6 bases from J, with 14 bases between. The CDR3 runs to 15 residues. Germline CDR1 SGHTA, CDR2 FQGNSA. The CDR3 region is CASSLQPGGSQPQHF. In DNA form, the CDR3 reads TGTGCCAGCAGCTTACAACCGGGGGGCAGTCAGCCCCAGCATTTT. The full variable domain, rest sourced from reference TRBV7-2 and TRBJ1-5, is GAGVSQSPSNKVTEKGKDVELRCDPISGHTALYWYRQSLGQGLEFLIYFQGNSAPDKSGLPSDRFSAERTGGSVSTLTIQRTQQEDSAVYLCASSLQPGGSQPQHFGDGTRLSIL.

The count of this clone is one. The V call is TRBV5-1, the J call TRBJ1-2, with 9 bases matching TRBD1. The CDR3 length is 14 residues. The V segment lost 4 bases and the J segment 5 bases; nucleotides outside the gene matches: 6. Germline V gene data show CDR1 as SGHRS and CDR2 as YFSETQ. The CDR3 sequence is CASSGTGTGYGYTF. The CDR3 DNA is TGCGCCAGCAGCGGAACCGGGACAGGGTATGGCTACACCTTC.

This chain joins TRBV2 and TRBJ1-6; 7 nucleotides match TRBD1. Trimming at V came to 3 bases and at J to 7 bases, leaving 12 bases not matched to a gene. The CDR3 runs to 17 residues. Germline V CDR1 and CDR2: SNHLY, FYNNEI. CDR3 protein: CASSDRVGGARNSPLHF. DNA for the CDR3: TGTGCCAGCAGTGACCGCGTAGGGGGCGCGAGGAATTCACCCCTCCACTTT. Drawing the rest from reference TRBV2 and TRBJ1-6, the complete variable domain is EPEVTQTPSHQVTQMGQEVILRCVPISNHLYFYWYRQILGQKVEFLVSFYNNEISEKSEIFDDQFSVERPDGSNFTLKIRSTKLEDSAMYFCASSDRVGGARNSPLHFGNGTRLTVT.

V usage is TRBV5-6 and J usage is TRBJ2-7; D may be TRBD2 (6 bases). The germline V gene encodes CDR1 SGHDT and CDR2 YYEEEE. The CDR3 has 14 amino acids. V was shortened by 4 bases and J by 7 bases, with 18 bases between the two germline ends. The DNA for the CDR3 is TGTGCCAGCAGCGTTAAGGGGACTGGCTTGGAGCAGTACTTC. Its protein product is CASSVKGTGLEQYF.

The rearrangement uses TRBV11-1 and TRBJ1-2; TRBD1 might be the D (6 bases). V dropped 4 bases and J dropped 4 bases, with 7 bases sitting between them. The CDR3 is 12 amino acids. Germline CDR1 reads SGHAT; CDR2 reads FQDESV (reference sequence). The CDR3 DNA is TGTGCCAGCAGCTCGACAGGCTATGGCTACACCTTC. It encodes CASSSTGYGYTF.

CDR3: CASSLEAGAGYGYTF. For the CDR3, the DNA is TGTGCCAGCAGCTTAGAGGCGGGGGCGGGGTATGGCTACACCTTC. This chain joins TRBV11-2 and TRBJ1-2; tentatively, D is TRBD1 (6 bases). The CDR3 spans 15 residues. CDR1 and CDR2 (germline): SGHAT, FQNNGV. V was pared by 0 bases and J by 5 bases, with 13 bases between.

The V and J genes are TRBV4-3 and TRBJ1-2, with a possible D match to TRBD1 (5 bases). V was cut by 0 bases and J by 7 bases, with 15 bases left in between. In germline, CDR1 is LGHNA, CDR2 YSLEER. The CDR3 totals 15 residues. The CDR3 loop is CASSQDVRGGRGYTF. The CDR3 DNA is TGCGCCAGCAGCCAAGATGTTAGGGGAGGTCGTGGCTACACCTTC.

The chain combines TRBV5-5 with TRBJ1-6; D might be TRBD1 (5 bases). There are 13 residues in the CDR3. Germline CDR1 and CDR2: SGHKS and YYEKEE (reference sequence). The V gene lost 0 bases and the J gene lost 8 bases, with 6 bases spanning the gap. The CDR3 protein is CASSLGGYSPLHF. CDR3 bases: TGTGCCAGCAGCTTGGGGGGCTATTCACCCCTCCACTTT.

The J gene is TRBJ2-2, the V gene TRBV27; 9 bases are a match to TRBD1. CDR1 is MNHEY and CDR2 is SMNVEV in the germline V gene (reference sequence). This CDR3 has 15 residues. V lost 4 bases to trimming and J lost 1 base; unmatched junction nucleotides: 1. CDR3 in amino acids: CASSSGQGNTGELFF. CDR3 bases: TGTGCCAGCAGTTCGGGACAGGGGAACACCGGGGAGCTGTTTTTT.

This clone came up a few times. The chain combines TRBV15 with TRBJ1-2; 7 bases line up with TRBD1. CDR3 length equals 14 residues. Per the germline V gene, CDR1 is LNHNV and CDR2 is YYDKDF (reference sequence). The V segment lost 5 bases and the J segment 6 bases; nucleotides outside the gene matches: 9. For the CDR3, the DNA is TGTGCCACCAGCTCCCGACAGGGACTAGATGGCTACACCTTC. This gives the protein CATSSRQGLDGYTF.

The chain employs TRBV19 and TRBJ2-3, with 7 bases matching TRBD2. This CDR3 contains 14 residues. With V trimmed by 6 bases and J by 5 bases, 8 bases remained unmatched. The germline CDR1 and CDR2 sequences are LNHDA and SQIVND (reference sequence). CDR3 in DNA: TGTGCCAGTAGCCCCGTTGAGCGGGGAGATACGCAGTATTTT. It encodes CASSPVERGDTQYF. The full variable domain, its missing parts supplied by reference TRBV19 and TRBJ2-3, is DGGITQSPKYLFRKEGQNVTLSCEQNLNHDAMYWYRQDPGQGLRLIYYSQIVNDFQKGDIAEGYSVSREKKESFPLTVTSAQKNPTAFYLCASSPVERGDTQYFGPGTRLTVL.

The chain has TRBV12-5 and TRBJ1-4, with 7 nucleotides matching TRBD1. Per germline, CDR1 LGHNT and CDR2 FRNRAP. The CDR3 has 18 residues. The junction had 7 bases not matched to a gene; V was cut back by 0 bases and J by 0 bases. The CDR3 sequence is CASGLVVDRIATNEKLFF. In DNA, the CDR3 is TGTGCTAGTGGTTTGGTAGTGGACAGGATTGCAACTAATGAAAAACTGTTTTTT.

The V gene is TRBV5-4, the J gene TRBJ2-1; 14 bases align to TRBD2. The junction had 5 bases not matched to a gene; V was cut back by 0 bases and J by 6 bases. The CDR3 extends over 17 amino acids. Germline CDR1 SGHNT, CDR2 YYREEE (reference sequence). CDR3 DNA: TGTGCCAGCAGCTTGGAGGGGACTAGCGGGGGACCCAATGAGCAGTTCTTC. Its translation is CASSLEGTSGGPNEQFF.

This sequence joins TRBV19 and TRBJ1-5, with 10 bases lining up with TRBD1. J lost 9 bases, V lost 1 base, and 6 bases had no gene match. Germline loops: CDR1 LNHDA, CDR2 SQIVND (reference sequence). This CDR3 comprises 15 residues. CDR3 in amino acids: CASSIGGDRGRPQHF. The CDR3 DNA is TGTGCCAGTAGTATAGGGGGGGACAGGGGCCGGCCCCAGCATTTT.

The chain joins TRBV10-3 to TRBJ1-4; TRBD1 might be the D (6 bases). The length of the CDR3 is 15 residues. Germline lookup yields CDR1 ENHRY and CDR2 SYGVKD. Trimming removed 3 bases at V and 2 bases at J, with 10 bases between. CDR3 sequence: CAISDRGKTNEKLFF. The CDR3 DNA is TGTGCCATCAGTGACAGGGGCAAGACTAATGAAAAACTGTTTTTT.

This clone was recorded once. This rearrangement joins TRBV15 to TRBJ1-5; TRBD1 might be the D (5 bases). CDR3 length equals 19 residues. The germline gives CDR1 LNHNV, CDR2 YYDKDF (reference sequence). The ends were cut back, 6 bases at V and 7 bases at J, with 31 bases in the middle. The CDR3 DNA is TGTGCCACCAGTCCGAGGTTGGGGGAGGGGTCTTACCAGGAGCAGCCCCAGCATTTT. Translation gives CATSPRLGEGSYQEQPQHF.

The chain uses TRBV19 and TRBJ1-1; perhaps TRBD1 as D (6 bases). CDR3 length equals 15 residues. V was trimmed by 4 bases and J by 1 base, leaving 13 bases between them. Germline loops: CDR1 LNHDA, CDR2 SQIVND (reference sequence). The DNA of the CDR3 is TGTGCCAGTAGTAAAGTGCGGACAGCGAACACTGAAGCTTTCTTT. It codes for CASSKVRTANTEAFF.

V usage is TRBV4-1 and J usage is TRBJ1-2, with unresolved D. Germline V CDR1 and CDR2: MGHRA, YSYEKL. V gave up 3 bases and J gave up 6 bases, with 11 bases separating them. This CDR3 region has 13 residues. Here the CDR3 reads CASSHRNGNGYTF. The CDR3, as DNA: TGCGCCAGCAGCCACCGCAACGGGAATGGCTACACCTTC.

This clone showed up just once. V usage is TRBV9 and J usage is TRBJ2-1; possible D gene TRBD2, 6 bases. Trimming left V 3 bases short and J 4 bases short, with 17 bases between. The CDR3 has 16 amino acids. Germline values: CDR1 SGDLS, CDR2 YYNGEE. The CDR3 bases are TGTGCCAGCAGCGCTCCGCGGGGCGGGATATACAATGAGCAGTTCTTC. Residues: CASSAPRGGIYNEQFF.

This clone was detected once. This chain joins TRBV2 and TRBJ2-3; D possibly corresponds to TRBD1 (5 bases). Germline V gene data show CDR1 as SNHLY and CDR2 as FYNNEI. Trimming shortened V by 3 bases and J by 6 bases, and 16 bases separated the two germline ends. The CDR3 runs 15 residues. This CDR3 reads CASSDGAPRPDTQYF. In nucleotides, the CDR3 is TGTGCCAGCAGTGATGGGGCCCCCCGGCCCGATACGCAGTATTTT. Based on the CDR3 plus reference TRBV2 and TRBJ2-3, the full variable domain is EPEVTQTPSHQVTQMGQEVILRCVPISNHLYFYWYRQILGQKVEFLVSFYNNEISEKSEIFDDQFSVERPDGSNFTLKIRSTKLEDSAMYFCASSDGAPRPDTQYFGPGTRLTVL.

The chain combines TRBV29-1 with TRBJ2-7, with TRBD1 matching 8 bases. The CDR3 length is 14 residues. With 6 bases clipped from V and 2 bases from J, the junction kept 9 bases outside the gene matches. Looked up from germline, CDR1 is SQVTM and CDR2 is ANQGSEA. The CDR3 bases are TGCAGCGTAAAAGGACAGGGTAAAGCCTACGAGCAGTACTTC. Translation gives CSVKGQGKAYEQYF.